A selection of T cell receptor beta chains follows, all from one sample in a study of T cells after yellow fever vaccination. MiXCR, run by TCRdb on the 5' RACE reads, gives a single entry per CDR3 protein. Of approximately 350,000 distinct CDR3 sequences in the sample, approximately 10% were seen once. Sequenced material: PBMCs, taken on the day of the first yellow fever vaccination. These receptors were obtained from a man aged 18 to 30 who received the YFV17D yellow fever vaccine. The CDR3 runs from the conserved cysteine through the conserved F or W. Each record gives: V gene, J gene, D gene, CDR3 protein. A D gene is named only where the DNA matches it firmly.

v_call: TRBV29-1
j_call: TRBJ2-7
d_call: NA
cdr3_aa: CSAEVGRGYEQYF

v_call: TRBV20-1
j_call: TRBJ2-3
d_call: NA
cdr3_aa: CSARDGPRGADTQYF

v_call: TRBV5-5
j_call: TRBJ2-1
d_call: NA
cdr3_aa: CASKLTAQGGYEQFF

v_call: TRBV7-2
j_call: TRBJ2-5
d_call: TRBD2
cdr3_aa: CASSPSQRGGPETQYF

v_call: TRBV6-2/TRBV6-3
j_call: TRBJ1-1
d_call: NA
cdr3_aa: CASTNGRNTEAFF

v_call: TRBV6-1
j_call: TRBJ2-4
d_call: TRBD1
cdr3_aa: CASRMKAGGKNIQYF

v_call: TRBV18
j_call: TRBJ1-3
d_call: NA
cdr3_aa: CASSTLNTIYF

v_call: TRBV6-2/TRBV6-3
j_call: TRBJ2-1
d_call: NA
cdr3_aa: CASSYFDPKISYNEQFF

v_call: TRBV29-1
j_call: TRBJ2-5
d_call: TRBD2
cdr3_aa: CSVDGLAGTQETQYF

v_call: TRBV7-9
j_call: TRBJ2-1
d_call: NA
cdr3_aa: CASSRGSNEQFF

v_call: TRBV10-3
j_call: TRBJ1-3
d_call: NA
cdr3_aa: CAISESRVSPGNTIYF

v_call: TRBV11-2
j_call: TRBJ2-5
d_call: NA
cdr3_aa: CASSSWAAPYQETQYF

v_call: TRBV7-9
j_call: TRBJ1-1
d_call: NA
cdr3_aa: CASSANRAAVGTEAFF

v_call: TRBV2
j_call: TRBJ1-6
d_call: NA
cdr3_aa: CATVRGDRSPLHF

v_call: TRBV5-1
j_call: TRBJ1-3
d_call: NA
cdr3_aa: CASSLAGTGNTIYF

v_call: TRBV6-2/TRBV6-3
j_call: TRBJ2-5
d_call: TRBD1
cdr3_aa: CATSGWGQGAWETQYF

v_call: TRBV7-9
j_call: TRBJ2-7
d_call: TRBD1
cdr3_aa: CASSLRGSRQGVYEQYF

v_call: TRBV20-1
j_call: TRBJ2-2
d_call: NA
cdr3_aa: CSATLPRGTGELFF

v_call: TRBV29-1
j_call: TRBJ2-1
d_call: NA
cdr3_aa: CSVGGFGNEQFF

v_call: TRBV27
j_call: TRBJ1-2
d_call: TRBD1
cdr3_aa: CASSLEPTGNYGYTF

v_call: TRBV21-1
j_call: TRBJ1-1
d_call: NA
cdr3_aa: CASSKMPPQMNTEAFF

v_call: TRBV5-4
j_call: TRBJ2-5
d_call: TRBD2
cdr3_aa: CASSKRSTSGRYQETQYF

v_call: TRBV9
j_call: TRBJ2-3
d_call: TRBD1
cdr3_aa: CASSVLGGFADTQYF

v_call: TRBV6-5
j_call: TRBJ1-6
d_call: TRBD1
cdr3_aa: CASRRDRENSPLHF

v_call: TRBV24-1
j_call: TRBJ1-2
d_call: TRBD1
cdr3_aa: CATSDPRQGADGYTF

v_call: TRBV5-1
j_call: TRBJ2-3
d_call: NA
cdr3_aa: CASSSTPGADTQYF

v_call: TRBV6-2/TRBV6-3
j_call: TRBJ2-7
d_call: TRBD1
cdr3_aa: CASVRTGGFDEQYF

v_call: TRBV5-1
j_call: TRBJ2-7
d_call: TRBD1
cdr3_aa: CASSVPGQGANEQYF

v_call: TRBV20-1
j_call: TRBJ2-5
d_call: NA
cdr3_aa: CNVRVKETQYF

v_call: TRBV5-4
j_call: TRBJ1-1
d_call: NA
cdr3_aa: CASSLGGESREAFF

v_call: TRBV21-1
j_call: TRBJ2-3
d_call: NA
cdr3_aa: CASSKGAAGPDTQYF

v_call: TRBV7-9
j_call: TRBJ2-3
d_call: TRBD2
cdr3_aa: CASSLSASGDTQYF